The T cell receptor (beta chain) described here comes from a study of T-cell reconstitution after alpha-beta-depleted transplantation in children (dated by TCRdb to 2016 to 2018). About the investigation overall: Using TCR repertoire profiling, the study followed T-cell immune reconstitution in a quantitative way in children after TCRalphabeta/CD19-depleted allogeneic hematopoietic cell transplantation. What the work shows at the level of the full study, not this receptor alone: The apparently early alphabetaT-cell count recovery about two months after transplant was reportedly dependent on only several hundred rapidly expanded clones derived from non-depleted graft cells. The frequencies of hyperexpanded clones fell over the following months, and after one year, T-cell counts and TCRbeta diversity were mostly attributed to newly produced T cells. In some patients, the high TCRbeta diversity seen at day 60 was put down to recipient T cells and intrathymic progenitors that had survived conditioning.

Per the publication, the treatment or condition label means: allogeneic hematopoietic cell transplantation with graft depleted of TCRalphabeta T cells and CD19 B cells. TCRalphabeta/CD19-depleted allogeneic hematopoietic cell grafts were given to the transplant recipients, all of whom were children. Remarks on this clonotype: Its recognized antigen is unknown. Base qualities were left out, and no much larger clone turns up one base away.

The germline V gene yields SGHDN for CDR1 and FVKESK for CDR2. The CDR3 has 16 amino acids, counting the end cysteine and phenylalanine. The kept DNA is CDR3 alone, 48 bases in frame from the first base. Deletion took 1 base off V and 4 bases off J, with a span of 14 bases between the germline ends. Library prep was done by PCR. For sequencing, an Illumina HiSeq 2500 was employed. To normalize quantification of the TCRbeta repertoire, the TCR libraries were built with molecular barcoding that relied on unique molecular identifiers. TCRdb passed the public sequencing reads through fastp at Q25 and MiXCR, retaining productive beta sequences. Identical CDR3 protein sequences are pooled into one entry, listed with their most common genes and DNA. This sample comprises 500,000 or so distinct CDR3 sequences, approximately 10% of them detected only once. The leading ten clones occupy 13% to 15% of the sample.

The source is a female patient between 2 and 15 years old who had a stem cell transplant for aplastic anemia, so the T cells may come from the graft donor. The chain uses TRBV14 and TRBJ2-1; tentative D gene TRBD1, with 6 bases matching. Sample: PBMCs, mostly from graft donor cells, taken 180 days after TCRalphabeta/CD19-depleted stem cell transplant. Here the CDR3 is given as CASSQAKGQGYNEQFF. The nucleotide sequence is TGTGCCAGCAGCCAAGCAAAGGGACAAGGTTACAATGAGCAGTTCTTC. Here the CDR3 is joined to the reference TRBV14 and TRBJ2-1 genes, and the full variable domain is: EAGVTQFPSHSVIEKGQTVTLRCDPISGHDNLYWYRRVMGKEIKFLLHFVKESKQDESGMPNNRFLAERTGGTYSTLKVQPAELEDSGVYFCASSQAKGQGYNEQFFGPGTRLTVL.